The present TCR beta chain was sequenced within a study of T cell changes during pregnancy in multiple sclerosis. The germline V gene has CDR1 SQVTM and CDR2 ANQGSEA. Trimming left V 5 bases short and J 2 bases short, with 15 bases between. The CDR3 extends over 14 amino acids. Sequencing was performed with immunoSEQ multiplex PCR; in TCRdb, only in-frame clones are kept and a portion is missing. The sample holds roughly 84,000 clones; about 94% are singletons and the top ten take 1.3% to 1.5%. The sample in question was peripheral blood, obtained in the third trimester of pregnancy. This receptor was taken from a female donor in good health, enrolled as a control in a pregnancy study. The V and J genes are TRBV29-1 and TRBJ1-1, with unresolved D. The CDR3 DNA reads as TGCAGCGTTAGGTTCCGACTATCTAACACTGAAGCTTTCTTT. Its translation is CSVRFRLSNTEAFF.